This T cell receptor (beta chain) was sequenced in a study of shared clonotypes between healthy human individuals. This was a deep-level run. Sequenced by immunoSEQ multiplex PCR; TCRdb stores in-frame clones only, minus some. This table holds roughly 2.5 million clones, 90% to 95% found once. There were only Caucasian adults among the donors, and all lived in Nashville, Tennessee. V was clipped by 3 bases and J by 2 bases, with 14 bases between them. This CDR3 spans 15 amino acids. Germline V lookup: CDR1 KGHSH, CDR2 LQKENI. This rearrangement joins TRBV18 to TRBJ2-7, with a weak D call TRBD1 (7 bases). Sequencing was performed on naive CD4+ T cells sorted from blood. Subset noted: CD45RA+ positively selected. The receptor was derived from a man in his late teens or twenties in good health. The CDR3 loop is CASSPSGGSAYEQYF. The CDR3 region has the DNA TGTGCCAGCTCACCTTCAGGGGGGTCAGCCTACGAGCAGTACTTC.